This TCR beta chain derives from a study of T cells in Graves' hyperthyroidism and ophthalmopathy. Only a few counts were recorded for this clonotype. Its antigen is currently unknown. The diagnoses drew upon clinical symptoms, serum thyroxine and TRAb, thyroid ultrasound and orbital computed tomography. Using 10 ml of fresh peripheral blood, PBMCs were prepared. Unmatched junction bases numbered 14, after V lost 6 bases and J lost 2 bases. Germline V lookup: CDR1 DFQATT, CDR2 SNEGSKA (reference sequence). The CDR3 has 16 amino acids. General study results and limits: Blood also held most thyroid clonotypes expanded beyond 0.001.

There were TCR beta CDR3 regions amplified from RNA transcripts. HTBI primers were used for first-round RT-PCR of the TCR CDR3. One entry per CDR3 protein, called by TCRdb with MiXCR from the multiplex PCR reads. The repertoire consists of over 450,000 distinct CDR3 sequences, with 14% occurring once and the leading ten covering over 15%. The sequenced sample consisted of blood. This chain joins TRBV20-1 and TRBJ2-7, with 9 bases that match TRBD2. The sequence derives from a woman younger than 30 with Graves' hyperthyroidism. The CDR3 DNA follows: TGCAGTGCAGCTGGCCCCGGGACTAGCAGTCCCTACGAGCAGTACGTC. This translates into CSAAGPGTSSPYEQYV.